The 29 T cell receptor beta chains presented below share a single source sample, sequenced in a study of T cells in Graves' hyperthyroidism and ophthalmopathy (dated by TCRdb to about 2019). The library relied on multiplex PCR. Instrument used: Illumina HiSeq 2000. Amplification of TCR beta CDR3 regions was carried out from RNA transcripts. The first round of RT-PCR for the TCR CDR3 was performed with the HTBI primer set and the Qiagen OneStep RT-PCR kit. TCRdb itself trimmed the public reads at Q25 with fastp, ran MiXCR and retained productive beta chains. CDR3 protein duplicates are merged, each entry listing the most common genes and DNA. Across this sample there are 450,000 to 650,000 distinct CDR3 sequences, with more than 13% seen only once. The top ten clones comprise more than 6% of the sample. Sequencing was performed on blood. These receptors came from a woman under 30 with Graves' ophthalmopathy.

As DNA, the CDR3 is TGTGCCAGCACTCCTGGACTTCCCTACAATGAGCAGTTCTTC. Residues: CASTPGLPYNEQFF. V usage is TRBV27 and J usage is TRBJ2-1, with TRBD2 as a possible D gene (5 bases). Germline V gene lookup returns CDR1 MNHEY and CDR2 SMNVEV (reference sequence). Between the trimmed V and J ends, which lost 7 bases and 2 bases, there was a span of 12 bases. There are 14 residues in the CDR3.

This clonotype appeared a few times. This chain uses TRBV9 with TRBJ2-1; D might be TRBD2 (6 bases). The CDR3 length is 15 residues. Trimming stripped 4 bases from V and 1 base from J, with 12 bases between. The germline V gene encodes CDR1 SGDLS and CDR2 YYNGEE. The CDR3 loop reads CASSTRLGSYNEQFF. The CDR3 bases are TGTGCCAGCAGCACCCGACTAGGGTCCTACAATGAGCAGTTCTTC.

This clonotype has a count of ten or more. The chain joins TRBV9 to TRBJ2-7; D not certain. V shed 0 bases and J shed 2 bases, with 12 bases lying between them. Germline V lookup: CDR1 SGDLS, CDR2 YYNGEE. The CDR3 runs 15 residues. CDR3 nucleotide sequence: TGTGCCAGCAGCGTAGGGGTCGGCGAACCCTACGAGCAGTACTTC. Amino acids: CASSVGVGEPYEQYF.

In this sample, this clonotype turned up many times. V usage is TRBV7-3 and J usage is TRBJ2-1, with TRBD2 matching 7 bases. The CDR3 runs 13 residues. Losses at the gene ends were 6 bases for V and 9 bases for J; bases not matched to a gene: 8. Germline V gene lookup returns CDR1 SGHTA and CDR2 FQGTGA. DNA for the CDR3: TGTGCCAGCAGTCCGACTAGCTTCAGTGAGCAGTTCTTC. It yields the protein CASSPTSFSEQFF. The entire variable domain, with the rest obtained from reference TRBV7-3 and TRBJ2-1, is as follows: GAGVSQTPSNKVTEKGKYVELRCDPISGHTALYWYRQSLGQGPEFLIYFQGTGAADDSGLPNDRFFAVRPEGSVSTLKIQRTERGDSAVYLCASSPTSFSEQFFGPGTRLTVL.

On this clonotype: A much larger clone differs by one base, so this may be a read error. The rearrangement links TRBV7-2 to TRBJ2-7; D not resolved. Looked up from germline, CDR1 is SGHTA and CDR2 is FQGNSA. This CDR3 spans 15 amino acids. V shed 4 bases and J shed 3 bases, with 16 bases lying between them. CDR3 DNA: TGTGCCAGCAGCTACGGACCAGAACATGTCTACGAGCAGTACTTC. Translated: CASSYGPEHVYEQYF.

The chain joins TRBV20-1 to TRBJ1-2; 7 nucleotides align to TRBD1. Germline loops: CDR1 DFQATT, CDR2 SNEGSKA (reference sequence). V shed 2 bases and J 2 bases; nucleotides not matched to a gene: 8. The CDR3 spans 15 residues. The CDR3 sequence is CSARSSGTENYGYTF. The CDR3 DNA sequence: TGCAGTGCTAGATCGTCCGGGACAGAAAACTATGGCTACACCTTC.

This chain connects TRBV24-1 to TRBJ2-1; 8 nucleotides match TRBD2. The germline V gene encodes CDR1 KGHDR and CDR2 SFDVKD. V gave up 8 bases and J gave up 4 bases; unmatched junction bases: 3. The CDR3 is 13 residues long. The CDR3: CATTGLEYNEQFF. The CDR3 DNA is TGTGCCACCACGGGACTAGAATACAATGAGCAGTTCTTC.

This clonotype was observed many times. This chain links TRBV11-2 with TRBJ2-7; 9 bases are a match to TRBD1. The CDR3 sequence is 15 residues long. After removal of 4 bases from V and 3 bases from J, the junction contained 7 bases not matched to a gene. CDR1 is SGHAT and CDR2 is FQNNGV in the germline V gene. As DNA, the CDR3 is TGTGCCAGCAGCTACACAGGGGGCCTATTCTACGAGCAGTACTTC. It translates to CASSYTGGLFYEQYF.

The rearrangement uses TRBV7-9 and TRBJ2-5; 11 bases fit TRBD1. This CDR3 has 17 residues. J gave up 5 bases and V 5 bases, and 13 bases lay outside the gene matches. The germline V gene has CDR1 SEHNR and CDR2 FQNEAQ (reference sequence). Written as DNA, the CDR3 is TGTGCCAGCAGCGAGAAGGGTCGGACAGGGGGCGTGGAGACCCAGTACTTC. The encoded protein is CASSEKGRTGGVETQYF.

This clonotype was counted between two and nine times. V usage is TRBV20-1 and J usage is TRBJ1-2; D is possibly TRBD1 (5 bases). Germline V gene lookup returns CDR1 DFQATT and CDR2 SNEGSKA (reference sequence). The CDR3 loop spans 13 amino acids. The V end was cut by 1 base, the J end by 11 bases, with 17 bases between. The CDR3 sequence is CSARVLHSRQYTF. The DNA of the CDR3 is TGCAGTGCTAGAGTTCTTCATTCCCGACAGTACACCTTC.

This clonotype has more than one count but fewer than ten. A much larger clone lies a single base off, so this may be a read error. V usage is TRBV24-1 and J usage is TRBJ2-1; 13 nucleotides agree with TRBD2. CDR1 is KGHDR and CDR2 is SFDVKD in the germline V gene. Trimming took 2 bases from V and 13 from J; bases not matched to a gene: 7. This CDR3 contains 15 residues. This chain's CDR3 is CATSDSGLAGETQFF. CDR3 nucleotide sequence: TGTGCCACCAGTGATTCAGGACTAGCGGGGGAGACCCAGTTCTTC.

This clonotype was recorded many times. The chain employs TRBV20-1 and TRBJ2-3; 9 bases are a match to TRBD2. The CDR3 has 12 amino acids. V shed 7 bases and J 4 bases; nucleotides not matched to a gene: 3. The V gene's germline CDR1 is DFQATT and CDR2 SNEGSKA (reference sequence). Here the CDR3 DNA reads TGCAGTGTCGGCGGGAGGGCAGATACGCAGTATTTT. Its protein is CSVGGRADTQYF.

There are many counts of this clonotype. The genes are TRBV29-1 and TRBJ2-7, with 9 bases lining up with TRBD1. Unmatched junction bases numbered 8, after V lost 5 bases and J lost 6 bases. This CDR3 spans 13 amino acids. CDR1 is SQVTM, CDR2 ANQGSEA, per germline. The CDR3 sequence: CSVTGTGFGEQYF. The CDR3 nucleotides are TGCAGCGTTACCGGGACAGGGTTTGGCGAGCAGTACTTC.

Only a few counts were recorded for this clonotype. This sequence joins TRBV5-6 and TRBJ2-2; the D gene could be TRBD1 or TRBD2 (5 bases each). The germline CDR1 and CDR2 sequences are SGHDT and YYEEEE. V gave up 3 bases and J gave up 7 bases, with 22 bases separating them. CDR3 size: 17 residues. In DNA, the CDR3 is TGTGCCAGCAGCTCCCTGGGACCTGGTGCTACAGGCGGGGAGCTGTTTTTT. This translates into CASSSLGPGATGGELFF.

This clonotype was counted ten times or more. This rearrangement joins TRBV7-2 to TRBJ2-1; D unclear. V shed 1 base and J shed 7 bases, with 8 bases lying between them. The CDR3 contains 13 residues. Germline values: CDR1 SGHTA, CDR2 FQGNSA. The CDR3 DNA is TGTGCCAGCAGCTTAGGGTTCCCGAATGAGCAGTTCTTC. Translating gives CASSLGFPNEQFF.

Regarding this clonotype: Given a much more abundant clone one base away, this may be a read error. The V call is TRBV13, the J call TRBJ1-5; D not certain. The CDR3 consists of 15 residues. The germline V gene encodes CDR1 PRHDT and CDR2 FYEKMQ (reference sequence). Deletions cut 5 bases from V and 2 bases from J, with 13 bases between. CDR3 sequence: CASSLGQAGNQPQHF. CDR3 DNA sequence: TGTGCCAGCAGCCTCGGGCAGGCCGGCAATCAGCCCCAGCATTTT. The full variable domain, its missing parts supplied by reference TRBV13 and TRBJ1-5, is AAGVIQSPRHLIKEKRETATLKCYPIPRHDTVYWYQQGPGQDPQFLISFYEKMQSDKGSIPDRFSAQQFSDYHSELNMSSLELGDSALYFCASSLGQAGNQPQHFGDGTRLSIL.

A few counts support this clonotype. The chain links TRBV9 to TRBJ2-1, with TRBD1 as a possible D gene (5 bases). The germline V gene encodes CDR1 SGDLS and CDR2 YYNGEE. This CDR3 is built from 15 residues. Trimming removed 4 bases at V and 10 bases at J, with 21 bases between. The chain's CDR3 is CASSPQRQGTWEQFF. The CDR3 region has the DNA TGTGCCAGCAGCCCACAGCGCCAGGGTACTTGGGAGCAGTTCTTC.

The rearrangement links TRBV27 to TRBJ1-5; no firm D call. CDR1 MNHEY and CDR2 SMNVEV come from the germline V gene (reference sequence). There are 14 residues in the CDR3. V lost 6 bases to trimming and J lost 1 base, with 10 bases between them. CDR3 amino acids: CASRRTGSNQPQHF. The CDR3 DNA reads TGTGCCAGCAGAAGGACTGGAAGCAATCAGCCCCAGCATTTT.

At least ten counts were recorded for this clonotype. This sequence joins TRBV3-1 and TRBJ1-2; D gene ambiguous. V dropped 0 bases and J dropped 4 bases, with 9 bases sitting between them. This CDR3 region has 14 residues. Germline values: CDR1 LGHDT, CDR2 YNNKEL (reference sequence). CDR3 nucleotides: TGTGCCAGCAGCCAAGAAATGAGGAGCTATGGCTACACCTTC. Translated: CASSQEMRSYGYTF.

This clonotype was seen a single time. This sequence may be a read error, since a much larger clone differs from it by one base. V gene TRBV12-3 or TRBV12-4 combines with J gene TRBJ2-7, with a weak D call TRBD1 (6 bases). The CDR3 spans 12 residues. The CDR3 is CASGQISYDQYF. In DNA form, the CDR3 reads TGTGCCAGCGGACAGATCTCCTACGATCAGTACTTC.

In this sample, this clonotype turned up many times. The chain employs TRBV11-3 and TRBJ2-3; unclear D gene. Germline V lookup: CDR1 SGHNT, CDR2 YENEEA. The CDR3 has 15 residues. Trimming shortened V by 3 bases and J by 0 bases, and 10 bases separated the two germline ends. The CDR3 bases are TGTGCCAGCAGCTTGAAAGGAAGGAGCACAGATACGCAGTATTTT. Residues: CASSLKGRSTDTQYF.

There are a few counts of this clonotype. This chain uses TRBV20-1 with TRBJ2-1; perhaps TRBD2 as D (5 bases). CDR1 DFQATT and CDR2 SNEGSKA come from the germline V gene (reference sequence). Trimming stripped 0 bases from V and 0 bases from J, with 12 bases between. There are 16 residues in the CDR3. Here the CDR3 DNA reads TGCAGTGCTAGAGATCTCATCGGGGACTCCTACAATGAGCAGTTCTTC. Translating it yields CSARDLIGDSYNEQFF.

The gene calls are TRBV14 and TRBJ2-7; TRBD2 is a possible D gene (6 bases). CDR3 length: 14 amino acids. Germline lookup yields CDR1 SGHDN and CDR2 FVKESK. Trimming shortened V by 1 base and J by 3 bases, and 10 bases separated the two germline ends. This CDR3 is CASSQGRGNYEQYF. The DNA for the CDR3 is TGTGCCAGCAGCCAAGGTCGGGGGAACTACGAGCAGTACTTC. Drawing the rest from reference TRBV14 and TRBJ2-7, the complete variable domain is EAGVTQFPSHSVIEKGQTVTLRCDPISGHDNLYWYRRVMGKEIKFLLHFVKESKQDESGMPNNRFLAERTGGTYSTLKVQPAELEDSGVYFCASSQGRGNYEQYFGPGTRLTVT.

This clonotype was seen repeatedly, ten times or more. The rearrangement joins TRBV7-2 to TRBJ2-3; the D is unclear. Per germline, CDR1 SGHTA and CDR2 FQGNSA. The CDR3 totals 14 residues. Trimming took off 1 base at V and 4 bases at J, with 9 bases between the two ends. CDR3 in amino acids: CASSLGVSSDTQYF. The CDR3 bases are TGTGCCAGCAGCTTAGGCGTTAGTTCAGATACGCAGTATTTT. Drawing the rest from reference TRBV7-2 and TRBJ2-3, the complete variable domain is GAGVSQSPSNKVTEKGKDVELRCDPISGHTALYWYRQSLGQGLEFLIYFQGNSAPDKSGLPSDRFSAERTGGSVSTLTIQRTQQEDSAVYLCASSLGVSSDTQYFGPGTRLTVL.

This clonotype was counted ten times or more. V is TRBV5-1 and J is TRBJ2-2; 9 nucleotides agree with TRBD2. After removal of 1 base from V and 1 base from J, the junction contained 14 bases not matched to a gene. Germline CDR1 and CDR2: SGHRS and YFSETQ. The CDR3 runs 20 residues. CDR3 DNA sequence: TGCGCCAGCAGCTTGTTTTGGGACATTCCGACTAGCGGGAACACCGGGGAGCTGTTTTTT. Translating it yields CASSLFWDIPTSGNTGELFF. The full variable domain, its missing parts supplied by reference TRBV5-1 and TRBJ2-2, is KAGVTQTPRYLIKTRGQQVTLSCSPISGHRSVSWYQQTPGQGLQFLFEYFSETQRNKGNFPGRFSGRQFSNSRSEMNVSTLELGDSALYLCASSLFWDIPTSGNTGELFFGEGSRLTVL.

This clonotype was picked up a small number of times. This sequence joins TRBV24-1 and TRBJ2-2; 8 bases agree with TRBD2. This CDR3 has 18 amino acids. V lost 2 bases to trimming and J lost 4 bases; unmatched junction nucleotides: 11. From germline, CDR1 is KGHDR and CDR2 SFDVKD. The DNA for the CDR3 is TGTGCCACCAGTGATTGGACCTCGGGAGGGGCCGGCACCGGGGAGCTGTTTTTT. This codes for CATSDWTSGGAGTGELFF.

The V gene is TRBV27, the J gene TRBJ2-1, with unresolved D. Per germline, CDR1 MNHEY and CDR2 SMNVEV (reference sequence). V was shortened by 7 bases and J by 10 bases, with 14 bases between the two germline ends. This CDR3 comprises 12 residues. This CDR3 is CASTRWQREQFF. The CDR3 DNA sequence: TGTGCCAGCACCCGATGGCAGCGCGAGCAGTTCTTC.

The table lists this clonotype with many counts. The V call is TRBV20-1, the J call TRBJ2-1, with TRBD2 identical over 13 bases. Germline V gene lookup returns CDR1 DFQATT and CDR2 SNEGSKA (reference sequence). The CDR3 runs to 15 residues. With 5 bases clipped from V and 8 bases from J, the junction kept 9 bases outside the gene matches. CDR3 bases: TGCAGTGCTGGTGAACCGGGACTAGCGGGATATGAGCAGTTCTTC. Its protein product is CSAGEPGLAGYEQFF.

This clonotype appeared many times. The V and J genes are TRBV28 and TRBJ2-7; weak D call: TRBD2 (6 bases). There are 15 residues in the CDR3. Trimming took 8 bases from V and 5 from J, leaving 22 bases between them. CDR1 MDHEN and CDR2 SYDVKM come from the germline V gene. The CDR3 nucleotides read TGTGCCAGCGGGGATGGGAGTTCCTGGGGGGACGAGCAGTACTTC. Its protein is CASGDGSSWGDEQYF.